The 24 T cell receptor beta chains in this list originate from one sample, sequenced in a study of T cell responses to AZD1222 COVID-19 vaccine (dated by TCRdb to about 2021). In light of the paper, this sample's time point label describes: baseline before first vaccination. Library construction relied on the immunoSEQ multiplex PCR assay. The clones in this table, taken by TCRdb from immuneACCESS, are in-frame only. Not every clone is retained; where verified, under half of the shortfall comes from an unresolved V gene, and the cause of the rest is unknown. The sample records about 170,000 clones, 90% of which are singletons. The ten largest make up around 3% of the sample. This specimen consisted of peripheral blood, obtained on day 0 of AZD1222 vaccination. These receptors all stem from an adult in good health.

The chain employs TRBV5-4 and TRBJ1-1; 7 nucleotides agree with TRBD1. Trimming took 3 bases from V and 5 from J; bases not matched to a gene: 4. This CDR3 has 13 amino acids. Germline V gene data show CDR1 as SGHNT and CDR2 as YYREEE (reference sequence). In nucleotides, the CDR3 is TGTGCCAGCAGCTCCACAGGGGAAACTGAAGCTTTCTTT. As protein: CASSSTGETEAFF.

V and J are TRBV19 and TRBJ2-1, with 7 bases lining up with TRBD1. The junction had 12 bases not matched to a gene; V was cut back by 5 bases and J by 8 bases. The CDR3 runs 15 residues. Per germline, CDR1 LNHDA and CDR2 SQIVND (reference sequence). CDR3 in amino acids: CASSRVLGQRHEQFF. The CDR3 nucleotides are TGTGCCAGTAGTCGCGTCTTGGGACAGAGACATGAGCAGTTCTTC.

J is TRBJ1-6 and V is TRBV7-8; possible D gene TRBD1, 5 bases. The V end was cut by 5 bases, the J end by 0 bases, with 14 bases between. This CDR3 contains 17 residues. CDR1 is SGHVS, CDR2 FQNEAQ, per germline. The CDR3 bases are TGTGCCAGCAGCGGCAGGGAAAGGGGCTCCTATAATTCACCCCTCCACTTT. Its protein is CASSGRERGSYNSPLHF.

The CDR3 DNA reads TGTGCCAGCAGCTTAGCTCTAGCGAACACCGGGGAGCTGTTTTTT. Translating gives CASSLALANTGELFF. This rearrangement joins TRBV7-2 to TRBJ2-2, with D unresolved. The length of the CDR3 is 15 residues. The V gene lost 0 bases and the J gene lost 0 bases, with 5 bases spanning the gap. Germline V gene sequence: CDR1 SGHTA, CDR2 FQGNSA.

The chain combines TRBV10-3 with TRBJ2-7; D may be TRBD1 (6 bases). This CDR3 has 14 amino acids. V was shortened by 3 bases and J by 2 bases, with 11 bases between the two germline ends. Germline CDR1 is ENHRY and CDR2 is SYGVKD. CDR3 DNA: TGTGCCATCAGTGACTTACAGGGACCCTACGAGCAGTACTTC. Translating it yields CAISDLQGPYEQYF.

The chain has TRBV14 and TRBJ2-7, with D perhaps matching TRBD1 (6 bases). The CDR3 is 16 residues long. Trimming shortened V by 1 base and J by 3 bases, and 16 bases separated the two germline ends. Germline V lookup: CDR1 SGHDN, CDR2 FVKESK. CDR3 sequence reads: CASSQGPSGVGYEQYF. Written as DNA, the CDR3 is TGTGCCAGCAGCCAAGGACCTTCAGGGGTAGGCTACGAGCAGTACTTC.

The chain uses TRBV7-2 and TRBJ2-4; maybe TRBD1 (6 bases). Germline V gives CDR1 SGHTA, CDR2 FQGNSA. CDR3 length equals 14 residues. V was shortened by 0 bases and J by 4 bases, with 7 bases between the two germline ends. CDR3 DNA sequence: TGTGCCAGCAGCTTAGCACAGGGAAAAAACATTCAGTACTTC. Translation gives CASSLAQGKNIQYF.

This chain links TRBV6-2 or TRBV6-3 with TRBJ2-7, with D possibly TRBD1 on 5 matching bases. CDR1 and CDR2 (germline): MNHEY, SVGEGT. V dropped 6 bases and J dropped 9 bases, with 15 bases sitting between them. The CDR3 is made up of 12 amino acids. The CDR3 bases are TGTGCCAGCAGCATGACCCCAGGGCCGCAGTACTTC. As protein: CASSMTPGPQYF.

The rearrangement links TRBV7-2 to TRBJ2-2; no clear D gene. V was pared by 1 base and J by 2 bases, with 11 bases between. CDR1 is SGHTA, CDR2 FQGNSA, per germline. The CDR3 covers 16 residues. CDR3 protein: CASSLDPVGNTGELFF. CDR3 nucleotide sequence: TGTGCCAGCAGCTTAGACCCCGTCGGTAACACCGGGGAGCTGTTTTTT.

The V gene is TRBV5-1, the J gene TRBJ2-5; D remains ambiguous. Trimming took off 0 bases at V and 0 bases at J, with 3 bases between the two ends. The germline V gene has CDR1 SGHRS and CDR2 YFSETQ. The CDR3 runs to 13 residues. CDR3 sequence: CASSLGYQETQYF. The CDR3 DNA follows: TGCGCCAGCAGCTTGGGGTACCAAGAGACCCAGTACTTC. Drawing the rest from reference TRBV5-1 and TRBJ2-5, the complete variable domain is KAGVTQTPRYLIKTRGQQVTLSCSPISGHRSVSWYQQTPGQGLQFLFEYFSETQRNKGNFPGRFSGRQFSNSRSEMNVSTLELGDSALYLCASSLGYQETQYFGPGTRLLVL.

The chain uses TRBV2 and TRBJ1-4, with TRBD1 as a possible D gene (5 bases). Deletions cut 4 bases from V and 7 bases from J, with 10 bases between. This CDR3 spans 13 amino acids. CDR1 is SNHLY and CDR2 is FYNNEI in the germline V gene. The DNA of the CDR3 is TGTGCCAGCAGTGCAGGGTCGGGTGAAAAACTGTTTTTT. Translating it yields CASSAGSGEKLFF.

The V call is TRBV13, the J call TRBJ1-4, with 8 bases fitting TRBD1. Germline trimming cut 4 bases from V and 8 bases from J; bases unmatched to any gene: 3. Germline loops: CDR1 PRHDT, CDR2 FYEKMQ (reference sequence). There are 13 residues in the CDR3. The DNA of the CDR3 is TGTGCCAGCAGCTGGGGGGACAGGGAAAAACTGTTTTTT. This gives the protein CASSWGDREKLFF.

Regarding this clone: Its ends do not fully match the called genes, so a read error is possible. The chain joins TRBV5-1 to TRBJ1-2; D unresolved. The CDR3 has 17 amino acids. CDR1 is SGHRS and CDR2 is YFSETQ in the germline V gene. This CDR3 reads CASSLDLPTRGDYGYTF. CDR3 DNA sequence: TGCGCCAGCAGTTTGGACCTACCGACACGCGGGGACTATGGCTACACCTTC.

This chain links TRBV3-1 (or the pseudogene TRBV3-2) with TRBJ1-1; 8 nucleotides align to TRBD1. V dropped 3 bases and J dropped 6; count of bases not matched to a gene: 9. Germline V CDR1 and CDR2: LGHDT, YNNKEL (reference sequence). The CDR3 is 15 residues long. CDR3 loop: CASSQLARGPPEAFF. CDR3 nucleotide sequence: TGTGCCAGCAGCCAGTTGGCCAGGGGGCCTCCTGAAGCTTTCTTT.

This chain connects TRBV7-9 to TRBJ1-1; D gene ambiguous. Trimming cost V 3 bases and J 5 bases, with 7 bases left between them. Germline CDR1 SEHNR, CDR2 FQNEAQ (reference sequence). CDR3 length: 12 amino acids. The CDR3 DNA is TGTGCCAGCAGCTTTTACGGGACTGAAGCTTTCTTT. It is translated as CASSFYGTEAFF.

This chain connects TRBV7-9 to TRBJ2-3, with TRBD2 matching 7 bases. This CDR3 comprises 16 residues. Germline V gene lookup returns CDR1 SEHNR and CDR2 FQNEAQ (reference sequence). V lost 3 bases and J lost 2; bases outside the gene matches: 8. CDR3 protein: CASSFGMSGDTDTQYF. The CDR3 DNA reads as TGTGCCAGCAGCTTTGGTATGAGCGGGGACACAGATACGCAGTATTTT.

J is TRBJ1-6 and V is TRBV18, with 7 bases that match TRBD1. The V segment lost 0 bases and the J segment 8 bases; nucleotides outside the gene matches: 4. The CDR3 runs 15 residues. CDR1 and CDR2 from the germline V gene are KGHSH and LQKENI. The CDR3, as DNA: TGTGCCAGCTCACCACCGAGGGACAGATATTCACCCCTCCACTTT. It yields the protein CASSPPRDRYSPLHF.

This chain joins TRBV18 and TRBJ1-4; maybe TRBD1 (5 bases). The V end lost 4 bases, the J end lost 8 bases, and 11 bases lay between the germline ends. The CDR3 consists of 13 residues. The germline V gene has CDR1 KGHSH and CDR2 LQKENI. CDR3 sequence: CASSLGAGEKLFF. CDR3 coding DNA: TGTGCCAGCTCACTAGGAGCAGGGGAAAAACTGTTTTTT.

The chain is built from TRBV7-6 and TRBJ2-1; the D is unclear. Trimming stripped 5 bases from V and 5 bases from J, with 10 bases between. The CDR3 has 13 amino acids. Germline loops: CDR1 SGHVS, CDR2 FNYEAQ. The CDR3 DNA follows: TGTGCCAGCAGCCTGGCACGAAACAATGAGCAGTTCTTC. Its translation is CASSLARNNEQFF.

V gene TRBV5-4 combines with J gene TRBJ1-2, with 8 positions matching TRBD1. This CDR3 is 16 amino acids long. Germline-derived CDR1 and CDR2 are SGHNT and YYREEE (reference sequence). With 4 bases clipped from V and 2 bases from J, the junction kept 10 bases outside the gene matches. The CDR3 region has the DNA TGTGCCAGCAGCCTGGTTAACCAGGGGGCGAACTATGGCTACACCTTC. Amino acids: CASSLVNQGANYGYTF.

This chain connects TRBV11-3 to TRBJ2-5; D unresolved. CDR1 and CDR2 (germline): SGHNT, YENEEA. The CDR3 has 14 residues. V shed 3 bases and J shed 1 base, with 9 bases lying between them. The CDR3 loop reads CASSFGPPQETQYF. As DNA, the CDR3 is TGTGCCAGCAGCTTTGGGCCGCCCCAAGAGACCCAGTACTTC. The entire variable domain, with the rest obtained from reference TRBV11-3 and TRBJ2-5, is as follows: EAGVVQSPRYKIIEKKQPVAFWCNPISGHNTLYWYLQNLGQGPELLIRYENEEAVDDSQLPKDRFSAERLKGVDSTLKIQPAELGDSAVYLCASSFGPPQETQYFGPGTRLLVL.

The chain joins TRBV9 to TRBJ1-2; unclear D gene. This CDR3 is 14 amino acids long. Germline V lookup: CDR1 SGDLS, CDR2 YYNGEE. Trimming stripped 3 bases from V and 8 bases from J, with 17 bases between. CDR3 nucleotide sequence: TGTGCCAGCAGCGCACACAAGCGGGCGGAGGGCTACACCTTC. This codes for CASSAHKRAEGYTF.

CDR3 in amino acids: CASSIGGARDQPQHF. CDR3 in DNA: TGTGCCAGTAGTATAGGAGGGGCCCGGGATCAGCCCCAGCATTTT. This chain links TRBV19 with TRBJ1-5; maybe TRBD1 (5 bases). Trimming removed 1 base at V and 5 bases at J, with 12 bases between. Germline V gives CDR1 LNHDA, CDR2 SQIVND (reference sequence). The CDR3 has 15 amino acids.

J is TRBJ2-7 and V is TRBV9; D may be TRBD2 (6 bases). CDR3 length: 15 residues. Germline CDR1 is SGDLS and CDR2 is YYNGEE. V shed 0 bases and J shed 0 bases, with 10 bases lying between them. The CDR3 spells CASSVGGESSYEQYF. The CDR3 nucleotides are TGTGCCAGCAGCGTAGGGGGGGAAAGCTCCTACGAGCAGTACTTC.